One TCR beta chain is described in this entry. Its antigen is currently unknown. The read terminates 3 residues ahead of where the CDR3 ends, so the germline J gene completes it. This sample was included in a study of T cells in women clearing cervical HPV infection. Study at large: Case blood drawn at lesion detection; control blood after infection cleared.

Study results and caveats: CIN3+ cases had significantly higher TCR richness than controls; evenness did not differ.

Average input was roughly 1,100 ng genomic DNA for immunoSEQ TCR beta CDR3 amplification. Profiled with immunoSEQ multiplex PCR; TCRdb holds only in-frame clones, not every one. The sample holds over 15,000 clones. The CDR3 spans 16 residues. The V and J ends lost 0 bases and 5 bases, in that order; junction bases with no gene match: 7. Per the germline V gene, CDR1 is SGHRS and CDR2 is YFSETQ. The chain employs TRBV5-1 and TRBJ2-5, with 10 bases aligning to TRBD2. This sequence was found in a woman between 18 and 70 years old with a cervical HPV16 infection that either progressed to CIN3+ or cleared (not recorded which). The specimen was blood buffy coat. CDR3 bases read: TGCGCCAGCAGCTTGGTCCCAGCGGGGGGGCCGGAGACC. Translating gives CASSLVPAGGPET. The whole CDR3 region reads CASSLVPAGGPETQYF.